These T cell receptor beta chains were read from a single sample in a study of shared clonotypes between healthy human individuals. Data came from immunoSEQ multiplex PCR; TCRdb stores just in-frame clones and leaves some out. The profile shows under 1 million clones, nearly 95% of them singletons. The specimen sequenced was naive CD8+ T cells sorted from blood. These receptors all come from a man aged 25 to 40 in good health. Each CDR3 is given with its conserved first and last residue. The D gene is left open where the match is weak. Rows may omit the clone size; those that give it use once, few, many or a size class.

>TRBJ2-1|TRBV28|TRBD2|.
TGTGCCAGCAGTTTACCCACTGCGGGAGGAAACAATGAGCAGTTCTTC
CASSLPTAGGNNEQFF
>TRBJ2-7|TRBV9|.|.
TGTGCCAGCAGCGTAGGTGGGACCCCTTCCTACGAGCAGTACTTC
CASSVGGTPSYEQYF
>TRBJ1-2|TRBV6-6|.|.
TGTGCCAGCAGTTACGTACAGAACTATGGCTACACCTTC
CASSYVQNYGYTF
>TRBJ1-5|TRBV6-6|.|.
TGTGCCAGCAGTTCAGGGGAGGGCGGCAATCAGCCCCAGCATTTT
CASSSGEGGNQPQHF
>TRBJ2-6|TRBV27|TRBD1|.
TGTGCCAGCAGCTCCACTATAGGGGACAGGGGGCAGTCTGGGGCCAACGTCCTGACTTTC
CASSSTIGDRGQSGANVLTF
>TRBJ2-7|TRBV19|.|.
TGTGCCAGTAGTATTCCCCACAGCGGCGAGCAGTACTTC
CASSIPHSGEQYF
>TRBJ2-7|TRBV5-6|.|.
TGTGCCAGCAGCTCTGGGACACGATTTTACGGGCAGTACTTC
CASSSGTRFYGQYF
>TRBJ2-2|TRBV29-1|.|once
TGCAGCGTTGTCCCCCTCACGAACACCGGGGAGCTGTTTTTT
CSVVPLTNTGELFF
>TRBJ2-5|TRBV15|TRBD2|few
TGTGCCACCAGCTTTAAGCGGGAGGCCCCGGAGACCCAGTACTTC
CATSFKREAPETQYF
>TRBJ2-5|TRBV6-5|.|.
TGTGCCAGCAGTTACGGGCAGGTCCAAGAGACCCAGTACTTC
CASSYGQVQETQYF
>TRBJ2-5|TRBV13|TRBD1|.
TGTGCCAGCAGTCCCCGGACAGGACAAGAGACCCAGTACTTC
CASSPRTGQETQYF
>TRBJ2-7|TRBV28|.|.
TGTGCCAGCAGCCCAGCAGAATTCAGCTCCTACGAGCAGTACTTC
CASSPAEFSSYEQYF
>TRBJ2-7|TRBV27|.|.
TGTGCCAGCGCCTCCAGTTTGCTCTACGAGCAGTACTTC
CASASSLLYEQYF
>TRBJ2-7|TRBV15|.|once
TGTGCCACCAGCGCAAGGCTCCCGACTTCCTACGAGCAGTACTTC
CATSARLPTSYEQYF
>TRBJ2-7|TRBV9|TRBD2|.
TGTGCCAGCAGCGACGGGACTAGCGGGAGTTCCGAGCAGTACTTC
CASSDGTSGSSEQYF
>TRBJ2-3|TRBV7-9|.|.
TGTGCCAGCAGCTTTCCCGGAGGGACAGAGCACTATACGCAGTATTTT
CASSFPGGTEHYTQYF
>TRBJ2-7|TRBV28|.|.
TGTGCCAGCAGCCTAAGAACAGTCACGAACGAGCAGTACTTC
CASSLRTVTNEQYF
>TRBJ2-7|TRBV5-4|.|.
TGTGCCAGCAGCGCGGACTCCTACGAGCAGTACTTC
CASSADSYEQYF
>TRBJ2-7|TRBV11-2|.|.
TGTGCCAGCAGCTTAGAGTCCACCTACGAGCAGTACTTC
CASSLESTYEQYF
>TRBJ2-3|TRBV5-4|.|.
TGTGCCAGCAGCTCAGGGTGGCCAGATACGCAGTATTTT
CASSSGWPDTQYF
>TRBJ2-2|TRBV9|TRBD2|.
TGTGCCAGCAGCATGACTAGCTCCGGGGAGCTGTTTTTT
CASSMTSSGELFF
>TRBJ2-3|TRBV5-4|TRBD2|.
TGTGCCAGCAGCTTGGGGACTAGCGGAGATACGCAGTATTTT
CASSLGTSGDTQYF
>TRBJ2-2|TRBV27|TRBD2|once
TGTGCCAGCAGTTTACGGGGGGATAGGGAGCTGTTTTTT
CASSLRGDRELFF
>TRBJ2-5|TRBV11-2|.|.
TGTGCCAGCAGTCCTTCCCCCCTCTTAGGGCGGACCCAAGAGACCCAGTACTTC
CASSPSPLLGRTQETQYF
>TRBJ2-2|TRBV6-5|.|.
TGTGCCATCTCGCCCGGGACCATCACCGGGGAGCTGTTTTTT
CAISPGTITGELFF
>TRBJ2-7|TRBV27|.|.
TGTGCCAGCAGTTTATCGGGGCAGGGAACCTACGAGCAGTACTTC
CASSLSGQGTYEQYF
>TRBJ1-4|TRBV5-6|TRBD1|.
TGTGCCAGCAGCTTGAGGAGGGGGCGGAACGTTAATGAAAAACTGTTTTTT
CASSLRRGRNVNEKLFF
>TRBJ2-2|TRBV7-9|TRBD2|.
TGTGCCAGCAGCTCGGGGGGGATAGCGGAGAACACCGGGGAGCTGTTTTTT
CASSSGGIAENTGELFF
>TRBJ2-7|TRBV7-2|.|.
TGTGCCAGCAGCTTATGGGGATTCAGGGCAGGGTCCTACGAGCAGTACTTC
CASSLWGFRAGSYEQYF
>TRBJ2-2|TRBV19|.|.
TGTGCCAGTAGTCTGGTGGGGGCCGGGGAGCTGTTTTTT
CASSLVGAGELFF
>TRBJ2-1|TRBV2|.|.
TGTGCCATCCCGGGACACTCCTACAATGAGCAGTTCTTC
CAIPGHSYNEQFF
>TRBJ1-1|TRBV29-1|TRBD1|.
TGCAGCGCCGCAACAGGGGGCACTGAAGCTTTCTTT
CSAATGGTEAFF
>TRBJ1-3|TRBV27|.|.
TGTGCCAGCGGGTTGTTCGGAAACACCATATATTTT
CASGLFGNTIYF
>TRBJ2-3|TRBV27|TRBD2|.
TGTGCCAGCAGTCGGGCGGGAGGGGCCACAGATACGCAGTATTTT
CASSRAGGATDTQYF
>TRBJ2-1|TRBV25-1|TRBD2|.
TGTGCCAGCAGGGCCCGACTAGCGGGAGGTTCCTCCTACAATGAGCAGTTCTTC
CASRARLAGGSSYNEQFF
>TRBJ2-1|TRBV2|.|.
TGTGCCAGCAGAATCCGTGCGGTCGCTGAGCAGTTCTTC
CASRIRAVAEQFF